The rows below give T cell receptor beta chains drawn from one sample of a study of beta chain features in type 1 diabetes. Repertoires were generated with immunoSEQ multiplex PCR, while TCRdb's copy carries only in-frame clones and drops some. The sample lists more than 550,000 clones; more than 12% were seen once. Source material: naive CD4+ T cells from blood. The receptors were gathered from a man younger than 30 with type 1 diabetes. The conserved cysteine and the conserved F or W are not part of the CDR3 here.

v_gene: TRBV28
len: 9
CDR3aa: ASSSQLEAF

v_gene: TRBV4-2
len: 14
CDR3aa: ASSQEGYTSQETQY

v_gene: TRBV2
len: 12
CDR3aa: ASSEATSGHPQY

v_gene: TRBV11-2
len: 13
CDR3aa: ASSLDGPPGDTQY

v_gene: TRBV5-1
len: 13
CDR3aa: ASSHGNSNTGELF

v_gene: TRBV5-6
len: 11
CDR3aa: ASSLRGRDGYT

v_gene: TRBV11-2
len: 13
CDR3aa: ASSSRTGGDTEAF

v_gene: TRBV7-3
len: 13
CDR3aa: ASSLQRGGQDTQY

v_gene: TRBV11-2
len: 14
CDR3aa: ASSLDGGAGQETQY

v_gene: TRBV30
len: 13
CDR3aa: AWRSRDRGNQPQH